The 2 T cell receptor beta chains listed next were all sequenced from one sample in a study of blood T cell repertoires in COVID-19. Only in-frame clones appear in the TCRdb table, and some are missing; sequencing was by immunoSEQ multiplex PCR. The table lists a few hundred thousand clones, about 90% of them singletons. What was sequenced was PBMCs or T cells enriched from blood (not recorded which). These receptor sequences come from a woman aged 25 to 39 who had recovered from COVID-19.

The chain combines TRBV5-1 with TRBJ2-2; D not certain. The CDR3 runs to 15 residues. The germline gives CDR1 SGHRS, CDR2 YFSETQ. Between the trimmed V and J ends, which lost 1 base and 2 bases, there was a span of 9 bases. The CDR3 is CASSLRVSNTGELFF. CDR3 DNA sequence: TGCGCCAGCAGCTTGCGGGTGTCCAACACCGGGGAGCTGTTTTTT.

The rearrangement links TRBV7-8 to TRBJ2-7; a possible D gene is TRBD2 (5 bases). Germline assignment: CDR1 SGHVS and CDR2 FQNEAQ. The CDR3 sequence is 13 residues long. V was shortened by 1 base and J by 4 bases, with 8 bases between the two germline ends. As DNA, the CDR3 is TGTGCCAGCAGCTTAGAGTGGAGGTACGAGCAGTACTTC. Encoded protein: CASSLEWRYEQYF.